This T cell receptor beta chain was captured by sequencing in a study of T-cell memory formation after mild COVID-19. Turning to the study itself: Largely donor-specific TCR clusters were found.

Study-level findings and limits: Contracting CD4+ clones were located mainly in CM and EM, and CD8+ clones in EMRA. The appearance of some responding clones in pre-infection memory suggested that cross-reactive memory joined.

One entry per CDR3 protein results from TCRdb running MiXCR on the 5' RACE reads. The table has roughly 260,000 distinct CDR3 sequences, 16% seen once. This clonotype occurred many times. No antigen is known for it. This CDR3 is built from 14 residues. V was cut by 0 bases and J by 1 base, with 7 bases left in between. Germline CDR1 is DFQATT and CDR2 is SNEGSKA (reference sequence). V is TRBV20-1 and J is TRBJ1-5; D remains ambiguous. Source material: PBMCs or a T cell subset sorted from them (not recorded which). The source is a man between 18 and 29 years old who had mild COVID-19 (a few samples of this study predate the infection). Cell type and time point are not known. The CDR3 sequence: CSARDSRSNQPQHF. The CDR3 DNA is TGCAGTGCTAGAGATAGCAGAAGCAATCAGCCCCAGCATTTT.